A single T cell receptor (beta chain) is shown here with its context. Its antigen is still unknown. It was with 60 Vbeta and 13 Jbeta primers that the PCR ran. Data came from immunoSEQ multiplex PCR; TCRdb stores just in-frame clones and leaves some out. The sample carries about 140,000 clones, 70% to 90% recorded once. The data belong to a study of cytomegalovirus exposure and HLA in healthy donors. Germline CDR1 and CDR2: MNHEY and SVGAGI. This CDR3 comprises 14 residues. The ends lost 8 bases at V and 3 bases at J; junction bases unmatched: 6. Findings and caveats of the study: In a later analysis, TCR association rates varied by HLA locus: DRB1 most, HLA-C fewest.

The material sequenced was PBMCs. The TCR sequence derives from a man aged 50 to 59 in good health and CMV-seronegative. The chain recombines TRBV6-5 with TRBJ2-3, with 9 bases that match TRBD2. The CDR3 DNA is TGTGCCAGCTACCGCGGGGGGGAAACAGATACGCAGTATTTT. Residues: CASYRGGETDTQYF.